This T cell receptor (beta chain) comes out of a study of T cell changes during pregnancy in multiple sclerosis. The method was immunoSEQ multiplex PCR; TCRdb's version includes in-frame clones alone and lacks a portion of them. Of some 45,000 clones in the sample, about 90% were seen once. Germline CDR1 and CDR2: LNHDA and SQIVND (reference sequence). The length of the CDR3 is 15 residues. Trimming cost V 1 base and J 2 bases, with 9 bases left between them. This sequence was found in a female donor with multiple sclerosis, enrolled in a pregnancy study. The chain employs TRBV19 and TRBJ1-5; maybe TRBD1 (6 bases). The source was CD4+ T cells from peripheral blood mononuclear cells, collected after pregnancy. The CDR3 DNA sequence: TGTGCCAGTAGTATAGGGACAGTGGGCAATCAGCCCCAGCATTTT. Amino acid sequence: CASSIGTVGNQPQHF. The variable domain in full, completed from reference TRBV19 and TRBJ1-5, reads DGGITQSPKYLFRKEGQNVTLSCEQNLNHDAMYWYRQDPGQGLRLIYYSQIVNDFQKGDIAEGYSVSREKKESFPLTVTSAQKNPTAFYLCASSIGTVGNQPQHFGDGTRLSIL.